One sample yielded the 8 T cell receptor beta chains listed below, sequenced in a study of blood T cell repertoires in COVID-19. Profiled with immunoSEQ multiplex PCR; TCRdb holds only in-frame clones, not every one. This sample has some 150,000 clones; roughly 81% occur once, and the top ten carry 1.1%. The sample consisted of peripheral blood. All receptors come from a man between 35 and 55 years old with acute or convalescent COVID-19.

The V gene is TRBV2, the J gene TRBJ2-2, with 9 bases matching TRBD1. J was trimmed by 7 bases and V by 3 bases; bases with no gene match: 6. Germline loops: CDR1 SNHLY, CDR2 FYNNEI. CDR3 size: 15 residues. This CDR3 reads CASSEGQGNVGELFF. The CDR3 DNA reads as TGTGCCAGCAGTGAGGGACAGGGAAATGTCGGGGAGCTGTTTTTT.

The CDR3, as DNA: TGTGCCAGCAGCCCGTCAGGGGGTCCCTACAATGAGCAGTTCTTC. This translates into CASSPSGGPYNEQFF. The gene calls are TRBV7-3 and TRBJ2-1; TRBD1 matches 7 bases. The CDR3 has 15 amino acids. Germline V gene sequence: CDR1 SGHTA, CDR2 FQGTGA. Losses at the gene ends were 5 bases for V and 2 bases for J; bases not matched to a gene: 6.

This clone was counted once. The rearrangement joins TRBV19 to TRBJ1-2, with D perhaps TRBD1 (6 bases). The CDR3 runs to 15 residues. CDR1 LNHDA and CDR2 SQIVND come from the germline V gene (reference sequence). V was trimmed by 4 bases and J by 4 bases, leaving 16 bases between them. The CDR3 reads CASSTSQGMAYGYTF. The CDR3 DNA reads TGTGCCAGTAGTACGAGCCAGGGGATGGCCTATGGCTACACCTTC.

V gene TRBV7-8 combines with J gene TRBJ1-2, with unresolved D. CDR1 and CDR2 (germline): SGHVS, FQNEAQ. The CDR3 covers 11 residues. V gave up 5 bases and J gave up 2 bases, with 3 bases separating them. CDR3 DNA sequence: TGTGCCAGCAGCGGCAACTATGGCTACACCTTC. It specifies CASSGNYGYTF.

V is TRBV2 and J is TRBJ1-2; D is undetermined. Trimming took 6 bases from V and 4 from J, leaving 12 bases between them. Germline V gene sequence: CDR1 SNHLY, CDR2 FYNNEI. The CDR3 covers 13 residues. The CDR3 loop is CASSPWESYGYTF. CDR3 in DNA: TGTGCCAGCAGCCCTTGGGAGAGCTATGGCTACACCTTC.

The chain uses TRBV3-1 (or the pseudogene TRBV3-2) and TRBJ1-1; D possibly corresponds to TRBD1 (5 bases). V lost 9 bases and J lost 4, with 24 bases in between. The CDR3 is 16 residues long. CDR1 is LGHDT and CDR2 is YNNKEL in the germline V gene (reference sequence). CDR3 residues: CARIKGRRVGATEAFF. The CDR3, as DNA: TGTGCCAGGATAAAAGGACGGCGCGTAGGGGCCACTGAAGCTTTCTTT.

This clone was detected once. V is TRBV7-2 and J is TRBJ1-1; 7 nucleotides agree with TRBD1. Germline assignment: CDR1 SGHTA and CDR2 FQGNSA. Unmatched junction bases numbered 6, after V lost 3 bases and J lost 5 bases. The CDR3 extends over 14 amino acids. Here the CDR3 reads CASSFAAGGTEAFF. The CDR3 DNA follows: TGTGCCAGCAGCTTCGCCGCAGGGGGAACTGAAGCTTTCTTT. The full variable domain, completed using reference TRBV7-2 and TRBJ1-1, is GAGVSQSPSNKVTEKGKDVELRCDPISGHTALYWYRQSLGQGLEFLIYFQGNSAPDKSGLPSDRFSAERTGGSVSTLTIQRTQQEDSAVYLCASSFAAGGTEAFFGQGTRLTVV.

V gene TRBV2 combines with J gene TRBJ1-6; D might be TRBD1 (5 bases). CDR1 is SNHLY and CDR2 is FYNNEI in the germline V gene. Trimming took off 8 bases at V and 9 bases at J, with 14 bases between the two ends. The CDR3 covers 13 residues. DNA of the CDR3: TGTGCCAGCTTCCGGGACTGGCTTTCACCCCTCCACTTT. Its translation is CASFRDWLSPLHF.